A selection of T cell receptor beta chains follows, all from one sample in a study of shared clonotypes between healthy human individuals. TCRdb's table, derived via immunoSEQ multiplex PCR, lists solely in-frame clones and lacks some. The data show over 2 million clones, 95% seen once. The sequenced material came from naive CD4+ T cells sorted from blood. The receptors come from a man between 18 and 35 years old in good health. CDR3s include the opening cysteine and the closing phenylalanine or tryptophan. The order of the fields is V gene, D gene, clone size, J gene, CDR3 protein, CDR3 DNA. A D gene is named only where the DNA matches it firmly. Size is stated for part of the rows, as once, few or many counts, or as a class when the clone is expanded.

>TRBV30|TRBD1|NA|TRBJ1-6
CAWSVQGDNSPLHF
TGTGCCTGGAGCGTACAGGGGGATAATTCACCCCTCCACTTT
>TRBV11-2|TRBD2|NA|TRBJ2-1
CASSSTSGRYNEQFF
TGTGCCAGCAGCTCCACTAGCGGGAGGTACAATGAGCAGTTCTTC
>TRBV27|NA|NA|TRBJ2-1
CASSLRANEQFF
TGTGCCAGCAGTCTCAGGGCCAATGAGCAGTTCTTC
>TRBV6-1|NA|NA|TRBJ2-3
CASSEVVNTQYF
TGTGCCAGCAGTGAAGTAGTAAATACGCAGTATTTT
>TRBV4-3|NA|NA|TRBJ2-7
CASSQDGASFYEQYF
TGCGCCAGCAGCCAAGATGGGGCTAGCTTCTACGAGCAGTACTTC
>TRBV12-2|NA|once|TRBJ1-1
CASRLTDWSKPEAFF
TGTGCAAGTCGCTTAACAGACTGGTCTAAGCCTGAAGCTTTCTTT
>TRBV15|NA|NA|TRBJ2-4
CATSQDPGTKNIQYF
TGTGCCACCAGCCAGGACCCGGGAACCAAAAACATTCAGTACTTC
>TRBV5-6|TRBD1|NA|TRBJ2-5
CASSEGQGMETQYF
TGTGCCAGCAGCGAGGGACAGGGGATGGAGACCCAGTACTTC
>TRBV30|TRBD1|NA|TRBJ1-2
CAWRKGGSGYTF
TGTGCCTGGAGAAAAGGGGGCAGCGGCTACACCTTC
>TRBV5-1|TRBD2|NA|TRBJ2-1
CASRQAGGLYNEQFF
TGCGCCAGCAGGCAAGCGGGAGGGCTATACAATGAGCAGTTCTTC
>TRBV5-4|NA|NA|TRBJ2-1
CASSLSVRRHLSYNEQFF
TGTGCCAGCAGCCTGTCGGTGAGGAGACACCTCTCCTACAATGAGCAGTTCTTC
>TRBV10-3|TRBD1|once|TRBJ1-3
CAISDPGQGSYTIYF
TGTGCCATCAGTGACCCGGGACAGGGAAGCTACACCATATATTTT
>TRBV13|TRBD2|once|TRBJ2-3
CASSLDAGGGTDTQYF
TGTGCCAGCAGCTTAGATGCCGGGGGGGGCACAGATACGCAGTATTTT
>TRBV7-9|NA|NA|TRBJ2-1
CASSPVRTKGEQFF
TGTGCCAGCAGCCCTGTCCGGACGAAGGGTGAGCAGTTCTTC
>TRBV6-1|NA|NA|TRBJ2-7
CASTNLGEQYF
TGTGCCAGCACTAACTTGGGGGAGCAGTACTTC
>TRBV7-2|TRBD2|once|TRBJ2-2
CASSFQGGLTGELFF
TGTGCCAGCAGCTTCCAGGGAGGGTTAACCGGGGAGCTGTTTTTT
>TRBV7-3|NA|once|TRBJ2-2
CASSLRGWGGELFF
TGTGCCAGCAGCTTACGGGGATGGGGCGGGGAGCTGTTTTTT
>TRBV5-6|NA|NA|TRBJ2-5
CASSLYGSVVETQYF
TGTGCCAGCAGCTTGTATGGGTCGGTAGTCGAGACCCAGTACTTC
>TRBV10-3|NA|once|TRBJ1-5
CAISESGGQNQPQHF
TGTGCCATCAGTGAGTCTGGGGGGCAGAATCAGCCCCAGCATTTT
>TRBV5-1|TRBD1|NA|TRBJ1-4
CASSRTGDQNEKLFF
TGCGCCAGCAGCCGGACAGGGGACCAGAATGAAAAACTGTTTTTT
>TRBV11-2|NA|NA|TRBJ2-7
CASSLVTTRTEQYF
TGTGCCAGCAGCTTAGTTACCACTAGAACCGAGCAGTACTTC
>TRBV6-1|TRBD1|NA|TRBJ1-1
CASRTGGKSTEAFF
TGTGCCAGCAGGACAGGGGGCAAGAGCACTGAAGCTTTCTTT
>TRBV11-3|NA|NA|TRBJ2-1
CASSPNLSNEQFF
TGTGCCAGCAGCCCCAATTTATCGAATGAGCAGTTCTTC
>TRBV5-6|NA|NA|TRBJ2-7
CASSLWLAARGEQYF
TGTGCCAGCAGCTTGTGGCTAGCGGCCAGGGGGGAGCAGTACTTC
>TRBV28|NA|NA|TRBJ1-5
CAGSGGRGSNQPQHF
TGTGCCGGATCTGGGGGGCGCGGCAGCAATCAGCCCCAGCATTTT
>TRBV29-1|NA|NA|TRBJ1-1
CSVGLGTLPNTEAFF
TGCAGCGTTGGATTGGGGACACTACCGAACACTGAAGCTTTCTTT
>TRBV6-5|TRBD2|NA|TRBJ2-5
CASSYISGGQETQYF
TGTGCCAGCAGTTACATTAGCGGGGGGCAAGAGACCCAGTACTTC
>TRBV5-8|NA|NA|TRBJ2-5
CASNIIETQYF
TGTGCCAGCAACATAATTGAGACCCAGTACTTC